Included here is one TCR beta chain sequence, with context. The target of this receptor is not known. No base quality values were provided; no much bigger clone lies one nucleotide off. Trimming takes 5 bases off V and 4 bases off J; junction bases not matched to a gene: 11. Taken from cysteine to phenylalanine, the CDR3 has 16 residues. Just the 48-base CDR3 DNA is kept, in frame starting at base 1. Looking up the germline V gene yields CDR1 SGHVS and CDR2 FQNEAQ. Participants in the prospective study were aged about 18 to 89 years, lived in 20 to 25 United States geographic areas, and enrolled through a virtual design. Cohort assignment in the prospective study relied on participant-reported clinical history from a screening survey and a study questionnaire. Recovered participants in ImmuneRACE Cohort 3 were defined by two consecutive negative NP/OP PCR tests, clearance by a healthcare professional, or resolution of symptoms. Each participant in the prospective study had whole blood, serum and a nasopharyngeal or oropharyngeal swab collected by mobile phlebotomists. Over a roughly 2-month period, participants in the prospective study had the option of providing additional blood draws and questionnaires. Blood samples from the prospective study were shipped frozen or at room temperature prior to DNA extraction.

The source of the sample is a study of blood T cell repertoires in COVID-19 (TCRdb year 2020). For the study in its entirety: Samples from collaborators originated in the United States, Italy and Spain and spanned both the acute and convalescent phases of COVID-19. The material from the prospective study consisted of cDNA or gDNA derived from T cells, B-cell-depleted T cells, or PBMCs. Subjects who had been exposed to COVID-19, were actively infected with it, or had recovered from it provided the deeply sampled blood TCRbeta repertoires that made up the dataset. A freely available public database, intended as a resource for researchers studying the immune response to SARS-CoV-2, is where the repertoires were released. The samples were drawn from two sources: the first 160 participants of the ongoing ImmuneRACE study, and 1,200 or so subjects contributed by 6 global collaborators. A de-identified subject ID, COVID-19 status, age in years and sex were almost always included in the sample metadata. Where available, HLA class I and class II types were taken from metadata supplied by the sample provider and were not determined by assay-based typing. The investigation overall reported the following: How much clinical and demographic metadata was included differed by source and by participant, and the metadata was provided uncurated.

The immunoSEQ Assay, a bias-controlled multiplex PCR, was used to amplify TCRbeta CDR3 regions from genomic DNA. The original pipeline was this. The number of nucleated cells in each sample was estimated by amplification of reference gene primers within the assay. Sequence reads were collapsed and filtered to measure the absolute abundance of every unique TCRbeta CDR3 rearrangement. Productive Simpson clonality was computed per sample as the square root of Simpson's diversity index over productive rearrangements. Not all clones reach the TCRdb copy of this immuneACCESS table, which keeps in-frame sequences only. Checked studies attribute under half of the gap to unresolved V genes and leave the rest unexplained. The V and J calls and clone size are taken from that table; D and trimming were inferred from the DNA. The sample table holds about 410,000 clones, of which nearly 90% were seen once. The biggest ten clones account for about 1.7% of the sample.

Sequenced material: PBMCs or T cells enriched from blood (not recorded which). The TCR was taken from a woman between 25 and 40 years old who had recovered from COVID-19. The chain was built from TRBV7-8 and TRBJ2-7; the central 10 bases match TRBD1. The nucleotide sequence reads as follows: TGTGCCAGCAGCCCCCACCGACAGGGGGCAGTTTACGAGCAGTACTTC. Translated, this gives CASSPHRQGAVYEQYF.